The present entry profiles one T cell receptor beta chain with its context. The target antigen is unknown. This CDR3 is 14 amino acids long. Germline CDR1 MNHEY, CDR2 SVGAGI. The V segment lost 6 bases and the J segment 5 bases; nucleotides outside the gene matches: 6. Sequencing used immunoSEQ multiplex PCR; TCRdb keeps in-frame clones, though not all of them. This sample yields over 100,000 clones, of which roughly 90% are seen a single time; under 1.2% belongs to the top ten. Researchers grouped second doses given at about 4 or about 12 weeks into one pool. This sample stems from a study of T cell responses to AZD1222 COVID-19 vaccine. Regarding the study as a whole: Unmutated variant regions are reportedly the target of nearly half of TCRs that are spike-specific.

Sample: peripheral blood, taken 28 days after the second AZD1222 dose. This chain joins TRBV6-5 and TRBJ1-5; 8 positions agree with TRBD1. This receptor was taken from an adult who received the AZD1222 COVID-19 vaccine. CDR3 sequence: CASSSQGGHQPQHF. In nucleotides, the CDR3 is TGTGCCAGCAGCTCACAGGGGGGACATCAGCCCCAGCATTTT.